A single sample is the source of the 10 T cell receptor beta chains below, sequenced in a study of cytotoxic CD8 clonotypes in ibrutinib-treated CLL. TCRdb's copy holds only in-frame clones and misses some; the assay was immunoSEQ multiplex PCR. This sample yields 30,000 to 40,000 clones, of which about 70% are seen a single time; roughly a quarter belongs to the top ten. The source material was PBMCs, sampled before ibrutinib treatment. The receptors here all came from a human donor with chronic lymphocytic leukemia.

This clone has a handful of counts. The chain uses TRBV19 and TRBJ2-1; 7 nucleotides match TRBD1. Germline V CDR1 and CDR2: LNHDA, SQIVND (reference sequence). With V trimmed by 4 bases and J by 4 bases, 10 bases remained unmatched. This CDR3 has 16 amino acids. The CDR3 loop is CASSRQGLFPYNEQFF. The CDR3 DNA follows: TGTGCCAGTAGTAGACAGGGTTTGTTTCCTTACAATGAGCAGTTCTTC.

This clone was detected only a few times. The chain employs TRBV7-9 and TRBJ2-7; possible D gene TRBD1, 6 bases. Germline V gene lookup returns CDR1 SEHNR and CDR2 FQNEAQ (reference sequence). The CDR3 is 13 residues long. Trimming shortened V by 2 bases and J by 5 bases, and 10 bases separated the two germline ends. The CDR3 here is CASSLQGWDEQYF. CDR3 DNA: TGTGCCAGCAGCTTACAGGGGTGGGACGAGCAGTACTTC.

V usage is TRBV27 and J usage is TRBJ2-7; TRBD2 is a possible D gene (6 bases). The CDR3 loop spans 17 amino acids. V lost 3 bases to trimming and J lost 0 bases, with 18 bases between them. Germline CDR1 is MNHEY and CDR2 is SMNVEV (reference sequence). The CDR3 protein is CASSFWGVGTLSYEQYF. The CDR3 coding sequence is TGTGCCAGCAGTTTTTGGGGGGTCGGGACCCTCTCCTACGAGCAGTACTTC.

The rearrangement links TRBV7-3 to TRBJ2-3, with TRBD2 matching 12 bases. After removal of 4 bases from V and 2 bases from J, the junction contained 4 bases not matched to a gene. Looked up from germline, CDR1 is SGHTA and CDR2 is FQGTGA. There are 16 residues in the CDR3. The CDR3 reads CASSSRLAGATDTQYF. In DNA form, the CDR3 reads TGTGCCAGCAGCTCCCGACTAGCGGGAGCCACAGATACGCAGTATTTT.

This chain connects TRBV10-3 to TRBJ2-3, with 7 bases that match TRBD2. The CDR3 has 15 amino acids. Unmatched junction bases numbered 10, after V lost 6 bases and J lost 4 bases. The germline V gene encodes CDR1 ENHRY and CDR2 SYGVKD. CDR3 coding DNA: TGTGCCATCAGCCAGCCGCAGGGAGGGGCAGATACGCAGTATTTT. It translates to CAISQPQGGADTQYF.

The chain uses TRBV4-1 and TRBJ2-3; the D is unclear. V was pared by 2 bases and J by 0 bases, with 9 bases between. The germline V gene has CDR1 MGHRA and CDR2 YSYEKL. CDR3 size: 15 residues. The CDR3 spells CASSQTEISTDTQYF. CDR3 nucleotides: TGCGCCAGCAGCCAAACAGAAATCAGCACAGATACGCAGTATTTT.

The J gene is TRBJ2-7, the V gene TRBV25-1; D remains ambiguous. The germline V and J ends were trimmed by 3 bases and 6 bases, with 9 bases remaining between them. The germline gives CDR1 MGHDK, CDR2 SYGVNS. The CDR3 extends over 12 amino acids. This chain's CDR3 is CASSEGLPEQYF. DNA of the CDR3: TGTGCCAGCAGTGAGGGGTTACCCGAGCAGTACTTC.

The rearrangement links TRBV7-3 to TRBJ2-3, with unresolved D. Trimming cost V 5 bases and J 1 base, with 4 bases left between them. CDR1 SGHTA and CDR2 FQGTGA come from the germline V gene. There are 12 residues in the CDR3. For the CDR3, the DNA is TGTGCCAGCAGCCCGGGCACAGATACGCAGTATTTT. Translated, it gives CASSPGTDTQYF.

The chain uses TRBV6-1 and TRBJ1-1, with a possible D match to TRBD1 (5 bases). Trimming stripped 6 bases from V and 1 base from J, with 9 bases between. The CDR3 runs 13 residues. Germline CDR1 and CDR2: MNHNS and SASEGT. The CDR3 coding sequence is TGTGCCAGCAGATGGGACGAGAACACTGAAGCTTTCTTT. Translating gives CASRWDENTEAFF.

The chain combines TRBV5-1 with TRBJ2-7, with D hard to call. The germline CDR1 and CDR2 sequences are SGHRS and YFSETQ. The CDR3 loop spans 14 amino acids. Trimming took off 0 bases at V and 5 bases at J, with 12 bases between the two ends. CDR3 DNA: TGCGCCAGCAGCTTGGAGGGTCATTTGGACGAGCAGTACTTC. It yields the protein CASSLEGHLDEQYF.